This paragraph reports one T cell receptor (beta chain). This record comes from a study of blood T cell repertoires in COVID-19. In the authors' methods: Estimates of nucleated cell counts were drawn from the amplification of reference gene primers. Measured with immunoSEQ multiplex PCR; TCRdb has only the in-frame clones, and not every one. V, J and clone size reflect that table, while D and trimming were determined from the DNA. The data show more than 90,000 clones, with 86% seen just once and roughly 8% held by the top ten. Germline-derived CDR1 and CDR2 are MDHEN and SYDVKM. The ends were cut back, 2 bases at V and 2 bases at J, with 10 bases in the middle. The CDR3 spans 15 residues.

This clonotype was obtained from a man aged 65 to 85 who had recovered from COVID-19. The chain employs TRBV28 and TRBJ1-5; D remains unclear. Sequencing used peripheral blood. The CDR3 coding sequence is TGTGCCAGCAGTTTACGGTCTTCTCGCAATCAGCCCCAGCATTTT. As protein: CASSLRSSRNQPQHF.